Below are 5 T cell receptor beta chains sequenced from a single sample in a study of blood T cell repertoires in COVID-19. Produced via immunoSEQ multiplex PCR; TCRdb's table is partial and in-frame only. The data show over 200,000 clones, roughly nine tenths seen once. Source material: peripheral blood. Source of these receptors: a man in his forties with active or convalescent COVID-19.

The CDR3 protein is CASSLGGSGGYTF. CDR3 coding DNA: TGCGCCAGCAGCTTGGGTGGAAGCGGGGGCTACACCTTC. The chain combines TRBV5-1 with TRBJ1-2; D unclear. The CDR3 runs to 13 residues. V gave up 0 bases and J gave up 8 bases, with 11 bases separating them. CDR1 and CDR2 from the germline V gene are SGHRS and YFSETQ.

The V call is TRBV27, the J call TRBJ1-1; D uncertain. Trimming shortened V by 3 bases and J by 5 bases, and 10 bases separated the two germline ends. The CDR3 is made up of 13 amino acids. Germline V gene data show CDR1 as MNHEY and CDR2 as SMNVEV (reference sequence). The CDR3 DNA sequence: TGTGCCAGCAGTTTCCAGACTGGGACTGAAGCTTTCTTT. Amino acids: CASSFQTGTEAFF.

The V and J genes are TRBV6-4 and TRBJ2-3; 8 bases match TRBD2. V trimming: 3 bases; J trimming: 6 bases; junction bases outside the gene matches: 8. From germline, CDR1 is MRHNA and CDR2 SNTAGT. This CDR3 contains 15 residues. In DNA, the CDR3 is TGTGCCAGCAGTGAAGAAGCGGGGGCTGGGGATACGCAGTATTTT. Amino acid sequence: CASSEEAGAGDTQYF.

The CDR3 bases are TGTGCCAGCAGATTATCTTGGGACAGAGGCGAGCAGTACTTC. This sequence encodes CASRLSWDRGEQYF. The rearrangement links TRBV2 to TRBJ2-7; 7 nucleotides match TRBD1. CDR1 is SNHLY and CDR2 is FYNNEI in the germline V gene. J lost 6 bases, V lost 6 bases, and 11 bases had no gene match. CDR3 length equals 14 residues.

V gene TRBV5-4 combines with J gene TRBJ2-6; D unresolved. The CDR3 has 14 amino acids. Per the germline V gene, CDR1 is SGHNT and CDR2 is YYREEE (reference sequence). V gave up 3 bases and J gave up 6 bases, with 10 bases separating them. The CDR3 sequence is CASSSKPEANVLTF. The CDR3 coding sequence is TGTGCCAGCAGCTCTAAACCTGAGGCCAACGTCCTGACTTTC.